The clone carrying this T cell receptor (beta chain) was found once. Antigen specificity is unknown. V dropped 5 bases and J dropped 6; count of bases not matched to a gene: 5. CDR1 SGHTA and CDR2 FQGNSA come from the germline V gene. This CDR3 spans 14 amino acids. This table comes from immunoSEQ multiplex PCR, and its TCRdb copy is limited to in-frame clones, with some not included. Of over 200,000 clones listed, almost 90% were seen once; the top ten hold just under 3%. The data were taken from a study of cytomegalovirus exposure and HLA in healthy donors. Findings and caveats of the study: Associated with cytomegalovirus, according to the listing, were 150 to 200 TCR beta chains.

This receptor was obtained from a woman aged 18 to 35 in good health and CMV-seronegative. The chain links TRBV7-2 to TRBJ2-3; TRBD2 agrees at 10 bases. Sequencing was carried out using PBMCs. The CDR3 DNA reads TGTGCCAGCAGCCCGGGACTAGCGTCGGATACGCAGTATTTT. Encoded protein: CASSPGLASDTQYF.